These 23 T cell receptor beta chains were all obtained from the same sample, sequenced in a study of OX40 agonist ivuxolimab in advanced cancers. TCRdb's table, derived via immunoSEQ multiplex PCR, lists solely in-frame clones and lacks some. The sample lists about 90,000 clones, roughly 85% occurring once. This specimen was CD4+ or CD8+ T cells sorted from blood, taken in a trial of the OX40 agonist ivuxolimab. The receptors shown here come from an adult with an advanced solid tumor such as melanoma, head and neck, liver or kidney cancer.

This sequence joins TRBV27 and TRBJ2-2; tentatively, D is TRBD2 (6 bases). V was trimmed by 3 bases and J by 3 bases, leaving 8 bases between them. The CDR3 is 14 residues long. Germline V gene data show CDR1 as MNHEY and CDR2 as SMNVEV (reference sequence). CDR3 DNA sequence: TGTGCCAGCAGTTTCCGGAGGGACACCGGGGAGCTGTTTTTT. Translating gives CASSFRRDTGELFF.

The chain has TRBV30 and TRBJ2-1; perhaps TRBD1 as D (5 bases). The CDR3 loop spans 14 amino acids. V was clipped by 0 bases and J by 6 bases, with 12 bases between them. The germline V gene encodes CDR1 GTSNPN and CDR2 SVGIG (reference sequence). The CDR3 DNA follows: TGTGCCTGGAGTGTACAGGTCGGTCGCAATGAGCAGTTCTTC. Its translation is CAWSVQVGRNEQFF.

CDR3: CASSLLQNEKLFF. CDR3 bases: TGTGCCAGCAGCTTACTGCAGAATGAAAAACTGTTTTTT. The gene calls are TRBV7-9 and TRBJ1-4; D unresolved. The CDR3 has 13 residues. V was cut by 2 bases and J by 5 bases, with 6 bases left in between. Germline values: CDR1 SEHNR, CDR2 FQNEAQ (reference sequence).

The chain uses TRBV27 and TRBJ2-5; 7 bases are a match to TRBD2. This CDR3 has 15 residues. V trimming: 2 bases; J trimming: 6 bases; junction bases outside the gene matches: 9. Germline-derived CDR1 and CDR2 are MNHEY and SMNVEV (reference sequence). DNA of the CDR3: TGTGCCAGCAGTTTAGACGCGGGAGCGGTAAAGACCCAGTACTTC. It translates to CASSLDAGAVKTQYF.

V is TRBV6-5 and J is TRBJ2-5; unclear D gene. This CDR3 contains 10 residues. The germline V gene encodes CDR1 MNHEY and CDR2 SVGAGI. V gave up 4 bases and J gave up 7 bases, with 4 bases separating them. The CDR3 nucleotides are TGTGCCAGCAGTTCGGCGACCCAGTACTTC. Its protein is CASSSATQYF.

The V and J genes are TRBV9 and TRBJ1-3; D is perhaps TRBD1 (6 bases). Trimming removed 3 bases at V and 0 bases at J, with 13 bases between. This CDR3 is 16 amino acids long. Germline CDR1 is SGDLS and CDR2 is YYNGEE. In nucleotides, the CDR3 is TGTGCCAGCAGCGCCCTGACAGGCAGCTCTGGAAACACCATATATTTT. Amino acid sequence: CASSALTGSSGNTIYF. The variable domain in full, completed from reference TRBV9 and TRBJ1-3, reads DSGVTQTPKHLITATGQRVTLRCSPRSGDLSVYWYQQSLDQGLQFLIQYYNGEERAKGNILERFSAQQFPDLHSELNLSSLELGDSALYFCASSALTGSSGNTIYFGEGSWLTVV.

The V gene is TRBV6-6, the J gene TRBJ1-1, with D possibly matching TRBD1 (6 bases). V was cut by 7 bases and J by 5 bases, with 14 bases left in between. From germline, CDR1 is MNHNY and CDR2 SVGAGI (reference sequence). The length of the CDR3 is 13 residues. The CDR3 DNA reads TGTGCCAGCACCAACCCCAGGGGTACTGAAGCTTTCTTT. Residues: CASTNPRGTEAFF.

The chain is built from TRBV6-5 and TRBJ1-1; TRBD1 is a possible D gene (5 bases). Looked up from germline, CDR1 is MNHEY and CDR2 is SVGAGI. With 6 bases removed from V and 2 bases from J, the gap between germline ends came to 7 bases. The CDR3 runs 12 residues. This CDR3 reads CASRQGNTEAFF. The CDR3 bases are TGTGCCAGCAGGCAGGGTAACACTGAAGCTTTCTTT.

Here the CDR3 reads CASRADRSYGYTF. DNA for the CDR3: TGTGCCAGCAGAGCCGACAGATCCTATGGCTACACCTTC. V usage is TRBV2 and J usage is TRBJ1-2, with D possibly TRBD1 on 5 matching bases. Trimming took 6 bases from V and 4 from J, leaving 12 bases between them. The V gene's germline CDR1 is SNHLY and CDR2 FYNNEI. CDR3 size: 13 residues.

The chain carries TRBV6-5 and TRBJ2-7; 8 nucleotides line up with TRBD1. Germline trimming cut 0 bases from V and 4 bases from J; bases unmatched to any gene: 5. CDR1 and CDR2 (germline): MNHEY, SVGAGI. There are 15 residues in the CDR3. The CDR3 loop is CASSYSGQGPYEQYF. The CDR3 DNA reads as TGTGCCAGCAGTTACTCCGGACAGGGTCCGTACGAGCAGTACTTC.

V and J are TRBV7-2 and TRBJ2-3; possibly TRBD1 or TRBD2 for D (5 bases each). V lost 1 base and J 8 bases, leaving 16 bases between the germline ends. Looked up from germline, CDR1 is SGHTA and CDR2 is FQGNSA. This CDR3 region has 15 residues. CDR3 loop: CASSLGVPGRATQYF. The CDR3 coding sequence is TGTGCCAGCAGCTTAGGAGTCCCAGGGCGGGCTACGCAGTATTTT.

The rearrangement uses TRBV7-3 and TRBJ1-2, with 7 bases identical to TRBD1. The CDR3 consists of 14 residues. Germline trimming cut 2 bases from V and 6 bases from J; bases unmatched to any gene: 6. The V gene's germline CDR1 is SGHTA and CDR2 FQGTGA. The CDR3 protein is CASSLRGGEDGYTF. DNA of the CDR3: TGTGCCAGCAGCTTACGAGGGGGCGAAGATGGCTACACCTTC.

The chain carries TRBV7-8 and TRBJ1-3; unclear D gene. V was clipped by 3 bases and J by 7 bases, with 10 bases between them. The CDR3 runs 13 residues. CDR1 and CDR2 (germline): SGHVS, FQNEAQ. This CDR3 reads CASSLFRENTIYF. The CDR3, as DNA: TGTGCCAGCAGCTTGTTTAGGGAGAACACCATATATTTT.

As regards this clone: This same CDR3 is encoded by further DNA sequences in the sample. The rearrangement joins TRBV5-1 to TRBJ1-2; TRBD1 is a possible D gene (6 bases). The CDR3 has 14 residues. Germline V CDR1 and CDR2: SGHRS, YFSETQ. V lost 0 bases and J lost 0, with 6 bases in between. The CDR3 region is CASSLGTANYGYTF. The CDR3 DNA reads TGCGCCAGCAGCTTGGGGACAGCTAACTATGGCTACACCTTC.

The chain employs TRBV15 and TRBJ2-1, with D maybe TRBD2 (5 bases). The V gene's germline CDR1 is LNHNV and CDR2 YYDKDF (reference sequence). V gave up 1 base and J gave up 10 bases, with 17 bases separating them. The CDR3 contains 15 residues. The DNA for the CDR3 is TGTGCCACCAGCAGAGCCCTATCATCCGACTACGAGCAGTTCTTC. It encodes CATSRALSSDYEQFF.

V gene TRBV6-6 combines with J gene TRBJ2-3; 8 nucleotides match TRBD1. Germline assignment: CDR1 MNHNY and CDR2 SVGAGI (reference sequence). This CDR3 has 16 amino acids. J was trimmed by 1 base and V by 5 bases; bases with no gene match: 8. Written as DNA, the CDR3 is TGTGCCAGCAGTGCGGGATCGGACAGGGGCACAGATACGCAGTATTTT. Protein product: CASSAGSDRGTDTQYF.

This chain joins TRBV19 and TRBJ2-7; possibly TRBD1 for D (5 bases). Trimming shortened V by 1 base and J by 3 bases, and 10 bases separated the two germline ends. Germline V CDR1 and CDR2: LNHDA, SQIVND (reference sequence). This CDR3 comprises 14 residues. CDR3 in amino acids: CASSIAARVYEQYF. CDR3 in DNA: TGTGCCAGTAGTATAGCCGCCAGGGTCTACGAGCAGTACTTC.

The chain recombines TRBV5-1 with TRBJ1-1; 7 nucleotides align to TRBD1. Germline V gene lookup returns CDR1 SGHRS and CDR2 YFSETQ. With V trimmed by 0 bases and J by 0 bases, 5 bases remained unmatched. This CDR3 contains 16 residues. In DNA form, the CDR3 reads TGCGCCAGCAGCTTGGTTCCAGGGGGGGTGAACACTGAAGCTTTCTTT. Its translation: CASSLVPGGVNTEAFF. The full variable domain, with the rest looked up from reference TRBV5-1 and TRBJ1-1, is KAGVTQTPRYLIKTRGQQVTLSCSPISGHRSVSWYQQTPGQGLQFLFEYFSETQRNKGNFPGRFSGRQFSNSRSEMNVSTLELGDSALYLCASSLVPGGVNTEAFFGQGTRLTVV.

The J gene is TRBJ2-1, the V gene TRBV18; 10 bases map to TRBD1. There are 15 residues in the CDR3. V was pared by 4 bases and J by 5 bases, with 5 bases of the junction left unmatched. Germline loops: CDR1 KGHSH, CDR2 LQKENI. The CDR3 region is CASSLGQGGNNEQFF. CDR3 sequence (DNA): TGTGCCAGCTCACTTGGACAGGGGGGTAACAATGAGCAGTTCTTC.

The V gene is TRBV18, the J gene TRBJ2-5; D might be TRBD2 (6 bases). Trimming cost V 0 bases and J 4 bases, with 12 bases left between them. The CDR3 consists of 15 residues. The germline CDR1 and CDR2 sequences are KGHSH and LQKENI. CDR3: CASSPPGGSSETQYF. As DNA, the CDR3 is TGTGCCAGCTCACCACCCGGGGGTAGCTCAGAGACCCAGTACTTC.

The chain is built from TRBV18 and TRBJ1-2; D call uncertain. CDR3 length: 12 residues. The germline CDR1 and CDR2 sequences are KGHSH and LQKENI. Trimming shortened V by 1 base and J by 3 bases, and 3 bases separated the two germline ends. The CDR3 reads CASSPQDYGYTF. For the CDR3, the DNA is TGTGCCAGCTCACCACAAGACTATGGCTACACCTTC.

CDR3 bases: TGTGCCAGCAGCCACATGGTAGGACAGCGGGGGTTAAACACTGAAGCTTTCTTT. Protein sequence: CASSHMVGQRGLNTEAFF. This sequence joins TRBV11-2 and TRBJ1-1, with D tentatively TRBD1 (6 bases). The germline V gene has CDR1 SGHAT and CDR2 FQNNGV. There are 18 residues in the CDR3. V was shortened by 5 bases and J by 2 bases, with 24 bases between the two germline ends.

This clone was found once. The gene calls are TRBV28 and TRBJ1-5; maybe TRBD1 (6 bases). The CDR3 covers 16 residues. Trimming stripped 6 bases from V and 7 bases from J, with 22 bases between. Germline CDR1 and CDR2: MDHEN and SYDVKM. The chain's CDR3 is CASRESRAQGGQPQHF. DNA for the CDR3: TGTGCCAGCAGGGAGTCTCGCGCACAGGGTGGCCAGCCCCAGCATTTT.